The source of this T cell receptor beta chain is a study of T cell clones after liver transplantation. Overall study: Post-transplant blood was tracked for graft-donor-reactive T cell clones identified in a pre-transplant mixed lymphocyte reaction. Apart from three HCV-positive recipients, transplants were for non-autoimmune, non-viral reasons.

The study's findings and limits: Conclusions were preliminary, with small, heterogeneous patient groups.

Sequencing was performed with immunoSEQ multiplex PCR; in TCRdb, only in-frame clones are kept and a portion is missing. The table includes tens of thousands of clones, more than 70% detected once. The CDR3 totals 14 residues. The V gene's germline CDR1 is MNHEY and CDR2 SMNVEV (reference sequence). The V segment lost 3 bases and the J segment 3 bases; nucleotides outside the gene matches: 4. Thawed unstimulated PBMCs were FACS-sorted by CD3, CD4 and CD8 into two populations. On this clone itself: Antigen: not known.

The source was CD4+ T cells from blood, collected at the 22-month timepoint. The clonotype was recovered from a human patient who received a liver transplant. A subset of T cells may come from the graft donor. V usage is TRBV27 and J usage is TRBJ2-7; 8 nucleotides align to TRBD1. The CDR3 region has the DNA TGTGCCAGCAGTTTGTCCAGGGGGCACTACGAGCAGTACTTC. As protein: CASSLSRGHYEQYF.